The TCR beta chain described here comes from a study of blood T cell repertoires in COVID-19. Patients in Seattle were enrolled during active infection, then followed longitudinally. This clone was recorded a few times. Produced via immunoSEQ multiplex PCR; TCRdb's table is partial and in-frame only. Of a few hundred thousand clones listed, 90% were seen once; the top ten hold roughly 2.9%. Sequenced input: peripheral blood. The clonotype was recovered from a woman in her 30s with COVID-19, enrolled during active disease.

Here the CDR3 reads CASSQMTSGQETQYF. In nucleotides, the CDR3 is TGTGCCAGCAGCCAAATGACTAGCGGGCAAGAGACCCAGTACTTC. This chain joins TRBV3-1 (or the pseudogene TRBV3-2) and TRBJ2-5; 10 nucleotides align to TRBD2. Germline V gene data show CDR1 as LGHDT and CDR2 as YNNKEL (reference sequence). With 2 bases clipped from V and 2 bases from J, the junction kept 2 bases outside the gene matches. This CDR3 comprises 15 residues.